The entry that follows covers one T cell receptor (beta chain) sequence. This record comes from a study of control samples from healthy donors and cancer patients. Trimming at V came to 4 bases and at J to 2 bases, leaving 8 bases not matched to a gene. CDR1 is SGHRS, CDR2 YFSETQ, per germline. The CDR3 length is 15 residues. Here immunoSEQ multiplex PCR was the method, and the copy in TCRdb shows in-frame clones only, minus some. The sample records tens of thousands of clones, around 87% being singletons. The rearrangement links TRBV5-1 to TRBJ2-7; 8 bases match TRBD1. This sequence originates from a woman in her fifties or sixties with head and neck cancer. Sequencing input: PBMCs. The CDR3 sequence is CASSTSTGATYEQYF. The CDR3 nucleotides read TGCGCCAGCAGCACCTCGACAGGGGCTACCTACGAGCAGTACTTC.